This T cell receptor (beta chain) was sequenced during a study of blood T cell repertoires in COVID-19. Study information: Sources were T cells, B-cell-depleted T cells, or PBMCs; the material itself was cDNA or gDNA.

Seattle patients were enrolled during active infection and followed longitudinally. Per the study methods: Reference gene primer amplification in the assay estimated nucleated cell counts. The method was immunoSEQ multiplex PCR; TCRdb's version includes in-frame clones alone and lacks a portion of them. That table supplies the V and J calls and clone size; D and trimming were determined from the DNA. The sample lists around 200,000 clones; 70% to 80% were seen once. V trimming: 6 bases; J trimming: 3 bases; junction bases outside the gene matches: 1. The germline gives CDR1 SNHLY, CDR2 FYNNEI. This CDR3 contains 13 residues.

This receptor was taken from a woman aged 35 to 49 with COVID-19, enrolled during active disease. V usage is TRBV2 and J usage is TRBJ2-1, with TRBD2 matching over 8 bases. The sequenced sample consisted of peripheral blood. The CDR3 region has the DNA TGTGCCAGCAGCCTAGCGGGCTACAATGAGCAGTTCTTC. This gives the protein CASSLAGYNEQFF.